Below, one T cell receptor (beta chain) is given with its context. Genomic DNA from each subset was divided evenly over several immunoSEQ plates. About 30,000 T cell genomes (about 0.2 ug DNA) went into each sorted-subset replicate. As processed by the authors: ImmunoSEQ sequences covered only the junction and lacked quality scores; filtering therefore differed. Assay: immunoSEQ multiplex PCR; the TCRdb copy retains only in-frame clones and omits some. Clonal size and the V and J genes are those of that table, whereas D and trimming came from the DNA. Here the sample spans over 850,000 clones, 70% to 80% being singletons. This CDR3 is 14 amino acids long. Deletions cut 3 bases from V and 6 bases from J, with 14 bases between. Germline loops: CDR1 SGHTA, CDR2 FQGNSA. This entry comes from a study of shared clonotypes between healthy human individuals. Study as a whole: Each donor's CD4 naive and CD4 memory cells filled three plates apiece, CD8 naive two, and CD8 memory one.

V usage is TRBV7-2 and J usage is TRBJ1-2; D gene ambiguous. The receptor was isolated from a man aged 18 to 30 in good health. Some clones in this sample may be carry-over from other donors' samples. Sequences were obtained from memory CD4+ T cells from PBMCs. Sample subset: CD45RA-negative fraction. CDR3 in DNA: TGTGCCAGCAGCTTTCTTACGAGTGGGGATGGCTACACCTTC. Protein: CASSFLTSGDGYTF.